The next 25 T cell receptor beta chains were all read from a single sample in a study of shared clonotypes between healthy human individuals. Here immunoSEQ multiplex PCR was the method, and the copy in TCRdb shows in-frame clones only, minus some. This sample has some 1.4 million clones, with approximately 96% found just once. Sequencing was done on a sample of naive CD4+ T cells sorted from blood. The subset is: CD45RA+ positively selected. The receptors here all came from a young man in good health.

This clone was detected once. Other nucleotide sequences from this sample produce the same CDR3. Here the CDR3 reads CASSGTGGSYEQYF. The CDR3 DNA reads TGTGCCAGCAGTGGAACAGGGGGCTCGTACGAGCAGTACTTC. The V and J genes are TRBV2 and TRBJ2-7, with 9 positions matching TRBD1. The CDR3 totals 14 residues. Germline V lookup: CDR1 SNHLY, CDR2 FYNNEI. J was trimmed by 4 bases and V by 4 bases; bases with no gene match: 5.

This clone was observed a single time. V usage is TRBV5-1 and J usage is TRBJ2-7, with 7 bases matching TRBD2. J was trimmed by 2 bases and V by 2 bases; bases with no gene match: 13. From germline, CDR1 is SGHRS and CDR2 YFSETQ. This CDR3 has 17 residues. CDR3 amino acids: CASSFGLAALGPYEQYF. The CDR3 DNA follows: TGCGCCAGCAGCTTTGGGCTAGCGGCCCTCGGTCCCTACGAGCAGTACTTC.

The chain links TRBV7-3 to TRBJ1-1; 9 nucleotides align to TRBD1. V gave up 5 bases and J gave up 4 bases; unmatched junction bases: 14. CDR3 length: 17 residues. CDR1 and CDR2 from the germline V gene are SGHTA and FQGTGA. In nucleotides, the CDR3 is TGTGCCAGCAGCGCCGGTCCCGGGACAGGGCCTGGCACTGAAGCTTTCTTT. Translation gives CASSAGPGTGPGTEAFF.

The V gene is TRBV7-9, the J gene TRBJ2-1; 10 positions agree with TRBD1. The CDR3 extends over 16 amino acids. With V trimmed by 4 bases and J by 4 bases, 7 bases remained unmatched. The germline gives CDR1 SEHNR, CDR2 FQNEAQ (reference sequence). CDR3 residues: CASSSIPGQGYNEQFF. For the CDR3, the DNA is TGTGCCAGCAGCTCGATTCCGGGACAGGGGTACAATGAGCAGTTCTTC.

To note about this clone: The same CDR3 is also encoded by other DNA sequences in this sample. The chain recombines TRBV6-5 with TRBJ1-2, with D perhaps matching TRBD1 (5 bases). The V gene lost 0 bases and the J gene lost 2 bases, with 7 bases spanning the gap. The CDR3 loop spans 14 amino acids. CDR1 is MNHEY, CDR2 SVGAGI, per germline. The CDR3 nucleotides read TGTGCCAGCAGTTACTCGGGGGGGAACTATGGCTACACCTTC. Its protein is CASSYSGGNYGYTF.

To note about this clone: Distinct nucleotide sequences in the sample also encode this CDR3. The chain uses TRBV28 and TRBJ2-1; tentatively, D is TRBD2 (5 bases). The length of the CDR3 is 12 residues. V was trimmed by 4 bases and J by 8 bases, leaving 9 bases between them. Germline V gene data show CDR1 as MDHEN and CDR2 as SYDVKM. The CDR3 sequence is CASSSGGHEQFF. The CDR3 region has the DNA TGTGCCAGCAGTTCTGGAGGCCATGAGCAGTTCTTC.

The chain combines TRBV6-6 with TRBJ2-7; 12 nucleotides line up with TRBD2. This CDR3 contains 13 residues. CDR1 and CDR2 (germline): MNHNY, SVGAGI (reference sequence). The V segment lost 2 bases and the J segment 7 bases; nucleotides outside the gene matches: 0. CDR3 sequence: CASSYGLAGEQYF. CDR3 DNA sequence: TGTGCCAGCAGTTACGGACTAGCGGGAGAGCAGTACTTC.

Worth noting for this clone: Within the sample, other DNA sequences also encode this same CDR3. The V call is TRBV5-1, the J call TRBJ2-2; TRBD1 matches at 7 bases. This CDR3 contains 15 residues. Germline CDR1 SGHRS, CDR2 YFSETQ. V dropped 2 bases and J dropped 5; count of bases not matched to a gene: 6. This CDR3 reads CASSLLQGVTGELFF. The CDR3 region has the DNA TGCGCCAGCAGCTTACTGCAGGGGGTTACCGGGGAGCTGTTTTTT.

The genes are TRBV29-1 and TRBJ2-7, with TRBD2 matching 7 bases. The J segment lost 2 bases and the V segment lost 6 bases, leaving 10 bases of the junction unmatched. Germline V gives CDR1 SQVTM, CDR2 ANQGSEA. The CDR3 loop spans 14 amino acids. CDR3 protein: CSVVPSGLPYEQYF. The CDR3 region has the DNA TGCAGCGTAGTACCCTCGGGACTACCCTACGAGCAGTACTTC.

The CDR3 DNA is TGTGCCAGCAGCTTTTGTCTAAACCGGGACAGGGGGATACTGAACACTGAAGCTTTCTTT. It translates to CASSFCLNRDRGILNTEAFF. This chain links TRBV11-3 with TRBJ1-1, with 11 nucleotides matching TRBD1. Germline V lookup: CDR1 SGHNT, CDR2 YENEEA. The CDR3 is 20 amino acids. Trimming at V came to 3 bases and at J to 0 bases, leaving 15 bases not matched to a gene.

This rearrangement joins TRBV5-1 to TRBJ2-5; D remains unclear. Germline-derived CDR1 and CDR2 are SGHRS and YFSETQ. V was trimmed by 0 bases and J by 1 base, leaving 7 bases between them. This CDR3 is built from 14 residues. CDR3 DNA sequence: TGCGCCAGCAGCTTGGCTGTGACCCAAGAGACCCAGTACTTC. Translation: CASSLAVTQETQYF. The entire variable domain, with the rest obtained from reference TRBV5-1 and TRBJ2-5, is as follows: KAGVTQTPRYLIKTRGQQVTLSCSPISGHRSVSWYQQTPGQGLQFLFEYFSETQRNKGNFPGRFSGRQFSNSRSEMNVSTLELGDSALYLCASSLAVTQETQYFGPGTRLLVL.

This chain joins TRBV5-1 and TRBJ2-3; TRBD1 agrees at 7 bases. The CDR3 runs 17 residues. The V gene's germline CDR1 is SGHRS and CDR2 YFSETQ. J lost 10 bases, V lost 7 bases, and 24 bases had no gene match. The chain's CDR3 is CASALRDSLSAQIAQYF. CDR3 bases: TGCGCCAGCGCCCTAAGGGACAGCCTATCGGCACAGATCGCGCAGTATTTT. Complete variable domain (other parts from reference TRBV5-1 and TRBJ2-3): KAGVTQTPRYLIKTRGQQVTLSCSPISGHRSVSWYQQTPGQGLQFLFEYFSETQRNKGNFPGRFSGRQFSNSRSEMNVSTLELGDSALYLCASALRDSLSAQIAQYFGPGTRLTVL.

This chain connects TRBV5-4 to TRBJ1-2; no reliable D call. Deletions cut 0 bases from V and 3 bases from J, with 15 bases between. Looked up from germline, CDR1 is SGHNT and CDR2 is YYREEE (reference sequence). The CDR3 has 16 amino acids. The CDR3 DNA reads TGTGCCAGCAGCTTGGGGCGGGCCCCAGAACACTATGGCTACACCTTC. Encoded protein: CASSLGRAPEHYGYTF.

The chain has TRBV10-3 and TRBJ2-3; D possibly matches TRBD1 or TRBD2 (5 bases each). Looked up from germline, CDR1 is ENHRY and CDR2 is SYGVKD. The CDR3 is 15 residues long. V lost 2 bases and J 3 bases, leaving 12 bases between the germline ends. The DNA for the CDR3 is TGTGCCATCAGTGAGGGGGGAATCGGTACAGATACGCAGTATTTT. Encoded protein: CAISEGGIGTDTQYF.

Turning to this clone: Other DNA sequences of this sample code for an identical CDR3. V gene TRBV28 combines with J gene TRBJ1-1; D is unclear. CDR1 MDHEN and CDR2 SYDVKM come from the germline V gene. The CDR3 has 13 residues. Trimming removed 5 bases at V and 1 base at J, with 8 bases between. The CDR3, as DNA: TGTGCCAGCAGTCGGGCAGAGAACACTGAAGCTTTCTTT. Translation gives CASSRAENTEAFF.

Comments on this clone: The junction departs from the called germline gene at one end, perhaps through a read error. This sequence joins TRBV7-2 and TRBJ2-5; either TRBD1 or TRBD2 may supply D (5 bases each). Germline assignment: CDR1 SGHTA and CDR2 FQGNSA. This CDR3 is 13 amino acids long. The CDR3 reads CASSLTGAETPHF. CDR3 coding DNA: TGTGCCAGCAGCTTAACCGGGGCCGAAACCCCTCACTTC.

This chain uses TRBV5-4 with TRBJ2-7; 9 bases fit TRBD1. There are 16 residues in the CDR3. The junction had 10 bases not matched to a gene; V was cut back by 3 bases and J by 3 bases. The germline gives CDR1 SGHNT, CDR2 YYREEE (reference sequence). This CDR3 is CASSSGTGRGGYEQYF. The DNA of the CDR3 is TGTGCCAGCAGCTCCGGGACAGGGAGAGGGGGCTACGAGCAGTACTTC.

This chain connects TRBV7-6 to TRBJ2-5, with a tentative D call TRBD2 (6 bases). Germline V gene sequence: CDR1 SGHVS, CDR2 FNYEAQ. V was pared by 3 bases and J by 5 bases, with 28 bases between. The CDR3 is made up of 19 amino acids. The CDR3 region is CASSLLASEEPNRSETQYF. The CDR3 bases are TGTGCCAGCAGCTTGCTAGCGTCAGAGGAGCCCAATAGAAGCGAGACCCAGTACTTC.

This clone was observed once. The rearrangement links TRBV7-8 to TRBJ2-6; D is undetermined. The CDR3 runs 15 residues. The ends were cut back, 2 bases at V and 4 bases at J, with 9 bases in the middle. Germline-derived CDR1 and CDR2 are SGHVS and FQNEAQ. CDR3 sequence reads: CASSLPRAGANVLTF. Written as DNA, the CDR3 is TGTGCCAGCAGCTTACCCCGGGCCGGGGCCAACGTCCTGACTTTC.

J is TRBJ2-1 and V is TRBV5-1; D ambiguous. The CDR3 covers 14 residues. V lost 3 bases to trimming and J lost 3 bases, with 10 bases between them. The germline CDR1 and CDR2 sequences are SGHRS and YFSETQ. The CDR3 nucleotides are TGCGCCAGCAGCTCATCCAGCCTCTACAATGAGCAGTTCTTC. This encodes CASSSSSLYNEQFF.

The chain joins TRBV6-1 to TRBJ1-5; 10 nucleotides align to TRBD1. The CDR3 totals 16 residues. The V gene end was trimmed by 2 bases and the J gene end by 7 bases; junction bases not matched to a gene: 8. The germline V gene has CDR1 MNHNS and CDR2 SASEGT. The CDR3 sequence is CASSETGTGDGQPQHF. The DNA of the CDR3 is TGTGCCAGCAGTGAAACCGGGACAGGGGACGGGCAGCCCCAGCATTTT.

The rearrangement uses TRBV14 and TRBJ2-5; 14 bases map to TRBD2. From germline, CDR1 is SGHDN and CDR2 FVKESK. The CDR3 is 17 amino acids. Trimming cost V 3 bases and J 4 bases; bases outside gene matches: 7. Written as DNA, the CDR3 is TGTGCCAGCAGCCACAGACTAGCGGGAGGGGTCAGAGAGACCCAGTACTTC. It yields the protein CASSHRLAGGVRETQYF.

The chain uses TRBV7-9 and TRBJ2-7; the D gene could be TRBD1 or TRBD2 (6 bases each). Between the trimmed V and J ends, which lost 11 bases and 2 bases, there was a span of 22 bases. There are 15 residues in the CDR3. The germline CDR1 and CDR2 sequences are SEHNR and FQNEAQ (reference sequence). CDR3 region: CAGAKGGPKAYEQYF. CDR3 in DNA: TGTGCCGGAGCTAAGGGGGGACCCAAGGCCTACGAGCAGTACTTC.

The chain carries TRBV5-4 and TRBJ2-2; TRBD1 aligns across 7 bases. Germline V CDR1 and CDR2: SGHNT, YYREEE (reference sequence). CDR3 size: 16 residues. V dropped 4 bases and J dropped 0; count of bases not matched to a gene: 6. In DNA, the CDR3 is TGTGCCAGCAGCAGCAGGGGGAGCGCGAACACCGGGGAGCTGTTTTTT. Translation: CASSSRGSANTGELFF.

The chain is built from TRBV10-1 and TRBJ2-7; D gene uncertain. The germline V gene encodes CDR1 WNHNN and CDR2 SYGVQD (reference sequence). With 1 base removed from V and 2 bases from J, the gap between germline ends came to 12 bases. CDR3 length: 15 amino acids. The CDR3 is CASSELLGGPYEQYF. The CDR3 DNA reads as TGCGCCAGCAGTGAGTTATTAGGCGGTCCCTACGAGCAGTACTTC.